One TCR beta chain is described in this entry. The antigen remains undetermined. Sequence at one end of the junction differs from germline and may be a read error. Here immunoSEQ multiplex PCR was the method, and the copy in TCRdb shows in-frame clones only, minus some. The sample contains fewer than 140,000 clones, around 90% of which appear only once. The data are from a study of cytomegalovirus exposure and HLA in healthy donors. Study details: The same platform was used for the 90 to 150 validation repertoires as for the roughly 700 first-cohort repertoires, as reported in a later analysis. Study observations and caveats: First-cohort TCR clusters were later found to tend to co-occur in the 120 or so validation repertoires. Most TCR sequences were seen very rarely across donors, but some public TCRs occurred in many. Reported results showed that the classifier diagnosed cytomegalovirus status with high specificity and sensitivity.

The V gene's germline CDR1 is LGHNA and CDR2 YNFKEQ. The CDR3 has 12 residues. The receptor was derived from a woman under 30 in good health and CMV-seropositive. The sequencing sample was made of PBMCs. The rearrangement links TRBV4-2 to TRBJ2-2; 8 nucleotides align to TRBD1. CDR3 bases: TGTGCCAGCAGCCAAGATGAGACGGACAGGGTTTTT. It specifies CASSQDETDRVF.